This passage covers 3 T cell receptor beta chains from one sample sequenced in a study of T cell responses to AZD1222 COVID-19 vaccine. Assay used: immunoSEQ multiplex PCR; TCRdb lists only in-frame clones, some missing. This sample carries around 130,000 clones, around 83% of them seen once, and the ten largest clones take less than 15%. The material was peripheral blood, obtained on day 0 of AZD1222 vaccination. Source of these receptors: an adult in good health.

This chain joins TRBV24-1 and TRBJ1-3; 7 nucleotides line up with TRBD1. V was pared by 0 bases and J by 2 bases, with 12 bases of the junction left unmatched. This CDR3 is 19 amino acids long. Germline CDR1 reads KGHDR; CDR2 reads SFDVKD. The CDR3 bases are TGTGCCACCAGTGATTTGAAACAAAAAACAGGGGCGGCTGGAAACACCATATATTTT. It codes for CATSDLKQKTGAAGNTIYF.

This chain connects TRBV3-1 (or the pseudogene TRBV3-2) to TRBJ1-5; perhaps TRBD1 as D (5 bases). Per germline, CDR1 LGHDT and CDR2 YNNKEL (reference sequence). The ends were cut back, 0 bases at V and 4 bases at J, with 10 bases in the middle. CDR3 length: 15 amino acids. The CDR3 coding sequence is TGTGCCAGCAGCCAAGATTGGGGCCGTAATCAGCCCCAGCATTTT. This codes for CASSQDWGRNQPQHF.

The V and J genes are TRBV11-2 and TRBJ2-5, with 8 bases matching TRBD2. The J segment lost 5 bases and the V segment lost 5 bases, leaving 19 bases of the junction unmatched. CDR3 size: 18 residues. Looked up from germline, CDR1 is SGHAT and CDR2 is FQNNGV. The CDR3: CASSQLDPLAEGGETQYF. Written as DNA, the CDR3 is TGTGCCAGCAGCCAACTTGACCCACTAGCGGAGGGGGGGGAGACCCAGTACTTC. Combining the CDR3 with reference TRBV11-2 and TRBJ2-5 gives the whole variable domain EAGVAQSPRYKIIEKRQSVAFWCNPISGHATLYWYQQILGQGPKLLIQFQNNGVVDDSQLPKDRFSAERLKGVDSTLKIQPAKLEDSAVYLCASSQLDPLAEGGETQYFGPGTRLLVL.